A single sample gave rise to the 9 T cell receptor beta chains below, sequenced in a study of blood T cell repertoires in COVID-19. Some clones are missing from TCRdb's copy, which holds only in-frame ones; the method was immunoSEQ multiplex PCR. The sample contains some 87,000 clones, over 70% of which appear only once. The sample taken for sequencing was peripheral blood. These TCRs come from a man aged 80 or over with active or convalescent COVID-19.

This clone appeared a single time. The rearrangement uses TRBV18 and TRBJ2-5, with D possibly being TRBD2 (5 bases). Per germline, CDR1 KGHSH and CDR2 LQKENI. This CDR3 region has 15 residues. Deletions cut 4 bases from V and 0 bases from J, with 12 bases between. CDR3 sequence (DNA): TGTGCCAGCTCACTACTAGACTCATACCAAGAGACCCAGTACTTC. Translation gives CASSLLDSYQETQYF.

The chain carries TRBV5-1 and TRBJ2-1; 16 bases align to TRBD2. From germline, CDR1 is SGHRS and CDR2 YFSETQ. J gave up 8 bases and V 2 bases, and 13 bases lay outside the gene matches. This CDR3 is 19 amino acids long. As DNA, the CDR3 is TGCGCCAGCAGCTTTGGACGCCCGGGACTAGCGGGAGGGGGCCATGAGCAGTTCTTC. Translated: CASSFGRPGLAGGGHEQFF. The full variable domain, rest sourced from reference TRBV5-1 and TRBJ2-1, is KAGVTQTPRYLIKTRGQQVTLSCSPISGHRSVSWYQQTPGQGLQFLFEYFSETQRNKGNFPGRFSGRQFSNSRSEMNVSTLELGDSALYLCASSFGRPGLAGGGHEQFFGPGTRLTVL.

The chain combines TRBV18 with TRBJ1-1; D not certain. Trimming left V 3 bases short and J 4 bases short, with 12 bases between. The CDR3 contains 14 residues. Looked up from germline, CDR1 is KGHSH and CDR2 is LQKENI. The CDR3 is CASSPTSTATEAFF. The CDR3 DNA reads TGTGCCAGCTCACCGACCTCCACAGCCACTGAAGCTTTCTTT. The full variable domain, with the rest looked up from reference TRBV18 and TRBJ1-1, is NAGVMQNPRHLVRRRGQEARLRCSPMKGHSHVYWYRQLPEEGLKFMVYLQKENIIDESGMPKERFSAEFPKEGPSILRIQQVVRGDSAAYFCASSPTSTATEAFFGQGTRLTVV.

The chain is built from TRBV7-3 and TRBJ2-2; TRBD1 matches at 7 bases. The germline CDR1 and CDR2 sequences are SGHTA and FQGTGA. J gave up 1 base and V 2 bases, and 4 bases lay outside the gene matches. There are 16 residues in the CDR3. The CDR3, as DNA: TGTGCCAGCAGCTTATCGACAGGGATGAACACCGGGGAGCTGTTTTTT. This sequence encodes CASSLSTGMNTGELFF.

The genes are TRBV4-2 and TRBJ2-1; 7 positions agree with TRBD2. V shed 3 bases and J 0 bases; nucleotides not matched to a gene: 5. CDR3 size: 16 residues. CDR1 is LGHNA, CDR2 YNFKEQ, per germline. The CDR3, as DNA: TGTGCCAGCAGCCAGGAGGGAGGGAGCTCCTACAATGAGCAGTTCTTC. Its translation is CASSQEGGSSYNEQFF.

This chain connects TRBV10-3 to TRBJ2-5; 10 bases agree with TRBD1. After removal of 4 bases from V and 5 bases from J, the junction contained 7 bases not matched to a gene. Germline V gene data show CDR1 as ENHRY and CDR2 as SYGVKD. CDR3 length: 15 residues. DNA for the CDR3: TGTGCCATCAGTGGGGGACAGGGGACAAGGGAGACCCAGTACTTC. It is translated as CAISGGQGTRETQYF.

This clone showed up just once. The chain couples TRBV3-1 (or the pseudogene TRBV3-2) to TRBJ1-2, with TRBD1 as a possible D gene (6 bases). The germline V gene encodes CDR1 LGHDT and CDR2 YNNKEL (reference sequence). CDR3 size: 14 residues. The V end lost 1 base, the J end lost 5 bases, and 11 bases lay between the germline ends. The CDR3 DNA reads as TGTGCCAGCAGCCAAGGAGGGGGATTGTATGGCTACACCTTC. Amino acid sequence: CASSQGGGLYGYTF.

The V and J genes are TRBV7-9 and TRBJ2-1; 8 bases fit TRBD1. The germline V gene encodes CDR1 SEHNR and CDR2 FQNEAQ (reference sequence). Trimming cost V 6 bases and J 3 bases; bases outside gene matches: 7. The CDR3 totals 15 residues. This CDR3 reads CASSRRDRLYNEQFF. Written as DNA, the CDR3 is TGTGCCAGCAGTCGCCGGGACAGGCTCTACAATGAGCAGTTCTTC.

This clone was observed a handful of times. This chain links TRBV5-1 with TRBJ2-1, with TRBD1 matching 10 bases. This CDR3 region has 17 residues. Germline assignment: CDR1 SGHRS and CDR2 YFSETQ. V shed 1 base and J 2 bases; nucleotides not matched to a gene: 6. This CDR3 is CASSLTLGTGAYNEQFF. CDR3 DNA: TGCGCCAGCAGCTTGACATTGGGGACAGGGGCCTACAATGAGCAGTTCTTC.